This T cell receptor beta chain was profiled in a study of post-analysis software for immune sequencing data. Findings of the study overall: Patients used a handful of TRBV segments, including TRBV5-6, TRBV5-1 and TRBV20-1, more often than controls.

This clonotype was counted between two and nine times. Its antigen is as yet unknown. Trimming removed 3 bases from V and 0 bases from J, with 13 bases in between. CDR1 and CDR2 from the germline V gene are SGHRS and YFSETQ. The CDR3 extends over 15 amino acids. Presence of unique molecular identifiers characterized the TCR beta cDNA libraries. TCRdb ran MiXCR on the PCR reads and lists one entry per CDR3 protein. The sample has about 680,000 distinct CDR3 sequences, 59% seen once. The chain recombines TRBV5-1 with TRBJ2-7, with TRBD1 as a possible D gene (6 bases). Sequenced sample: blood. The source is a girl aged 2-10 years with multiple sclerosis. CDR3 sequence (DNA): TGCGCCAGCAGCTGGGGCCCGGACAGCTCCTACGAGCAGTACTTC. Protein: CASSWGPDSSYEQYF.